The 10 T cell receptor beta chains reported below all come from one sample, sequenced in a study of CD4 and CD8 cells across lung adenocarcinoma regions. TCRdb ran MiXCR on the PCR reads and lists one entry per CDR3 protein. The sample records 8,500 to 10,000 distinct CDR3 sequences, about 51% being singletons. The sequenced sample consisted of CD4+ T cells from the margin of a lung tumor. The receptors here all came from a male donor with lung adenocarcinoma. The CD4 and CD8 labels of this study may be unreliable.

The chain uses TRBV12-3 or TRBV12-4 and TRBJ2-7; D call uncertain. The V end lost 1 base, the J end lost 3 bases, and 4 bases lay between the germline ends. The CDR3 consists of 12 residues. The CDR3, as DNA: TGTGCCAGCAGTTTAGATCGCTACGAGCAGTACGTC. Translation: CASSLDRYEQYV.

This chain uses TRBV12-3 or TRBV12-4 with TRBJ2-3, with D possibly TRBD1 on 7 matching bases. There are 16 residues in the CDR3. V shed 2 bases and J shed 4 bases, with 16 bases lying between them. The CDR3 nucleotides are TGTGCCAGCAGTTTACGGAGGGGGCTGGAATCAGATACGCAGTATTTT. This gives the protein CASSLRRGLESDTQYF.

This clonotype has only one observation. The J gene is TRBJ2-7, the V gene TRBV6-5; D ambiguous. The CDR3 has 15 amino acids. Germline V lookup: CDR1 MNHEY, CDR2 SVGAGI. V was clipped by 2 bases and J by 5 bases, with 16 bases between them. The CDR3 reads CASSYADFRWNEQYF. The CDR3, as DNA: TGTGCCAGCAGTTACGCCGACTTCCGGTGGAACGAGCAGTACTTC.

This clonotype was counted ten times or more. This rearrangement joins TRBV14 to TRBJ1-1; D might be TRBD1 (6 bases). This CDR3 is built from 14 residues. Trimming stripped 2 bases from V and 5 bases from J, with 12 bases between. The germline CDR1 and CDR2 sequences are SGHDN and FVKESK. The chain's CDR3 is CASSQSRGGTEAFF. The CDR3, as DNA: TGTGCCAGCAGCCAATCCAGGGGTGGGACTGAAGCTTTCTTT. Full variable domain (rest looked up from reference TRBV14 and TRBJ1-1): EAGVTQFPSHSVIEKGQTVTLRCDPISGHDNLYWYRRVMGKEIKFLLHFVKESKQDESGMPNNRFLAERTGGTYSTLKVQPAELEDSGVYFCASSQSRGGTEAFFGQGTRLTVV.

This clonotype was seen repeatedly, ten times or more. The chain links TRBV7-2 to TRBJ2-7; TRBD1 might be the D (6 bases). This CDR3 contains 13 residues. Between the trimmed V and J ends, which lost 4 bases and 4 bases, there was a span of 11 bases. Germline V gene data show CDR1 as SGHTA and CDR2 as FQGNSA. CDR3 protein: CASSSNRDYEQYF. Written as DNA, the CDR3 is TGTGCCAGCAGCTCGAACAGGGATTACGAGCAGTACTTC.

The rearrangement joins TRBV10-3 to TRBJ2-3; the D is unclear. Deletions cut 5 bases from V and 4 bases from J, with 10 bases between. The CDR3 sequence is 13 residues long. Germline V gives CDR1 ENHRY, CDR2 SYGVKD. The CDR3 coding sequence is TGTGCCATCAGTATAGTTTCGGCAGATACGCAGTATTTT. Its protein is CAISIVSADTQYF.

CDR3 region: CASSYSLRQGSTGELFF. DNA for the CDR3: TGTGCCAGCAGTTACTCCCTTAGACAGGGGAGCACCGGGGAGCTGTTTTTT. The chain employs TRBV6-5 and TRBJ2-2; 8 nucleotides agree with TRBD1. Unmatched junction bases numbered 7, after V lost 0 bases and J lost 4 bases. This CDR3 is built from 17 residues. Germline lookup yields CDR1 MNHEY and CDR2 SVGAGI.

This clonotype was picked up many times. The rearrangement uses TRBV30 and TRBJ2-5; TRBD2 matches at 8 bases. Trimming at V came to 2 bases and at J to 4 bases, leaving 6 bases not matched to a gene. The V gene's germline CDR1 is GTSNPN and CDR2 SVGIG (reference sequence). The CDR3 contains 14 residues. The chain's CDR3 is CAWSSQAGAETQYF. The CDR3 DNA reads TGTGCCTGGAGTTCTCAAGCGGGGGCAGAGACCCAGTACTTC.

This clonotype was counted many times. V and J are TRBV12-3 or TRBV12-4 and TRBJ1-2; 10 nucleotides match TRBD1. CDR3 length: 14 residues. V was clipped by 5 bases and J by 6 bases; unmatched bases: 6. CDR3 sequence: CASSRQGAGDGYTF. The CDR3 bases are TGTGCCAGCAGTCGACAGGGGGCGGGTGATGGCTACACCTTC.

Points on this clonotype: One end of the junction does not line up with germline, which may come from a read error. The chain has TRBV6-6 and TRBJ2-3, with TRBD2 as a possible D gene (6 bases). Judging by the DNA end, TRBJ2-7 fits better; the J call may be wrong. This CDR3 spans 14 amino acids. CDR1 and CDR2 (germline): MNHNY, SVGAGI (reference sequence). The CDR3 loop is CAGSGPSGPDTQYF. CDR3 nucleotides: TGTGCCGGCAGCGGGCCCAGTGGCCCCGATACGCAGTACTTC.